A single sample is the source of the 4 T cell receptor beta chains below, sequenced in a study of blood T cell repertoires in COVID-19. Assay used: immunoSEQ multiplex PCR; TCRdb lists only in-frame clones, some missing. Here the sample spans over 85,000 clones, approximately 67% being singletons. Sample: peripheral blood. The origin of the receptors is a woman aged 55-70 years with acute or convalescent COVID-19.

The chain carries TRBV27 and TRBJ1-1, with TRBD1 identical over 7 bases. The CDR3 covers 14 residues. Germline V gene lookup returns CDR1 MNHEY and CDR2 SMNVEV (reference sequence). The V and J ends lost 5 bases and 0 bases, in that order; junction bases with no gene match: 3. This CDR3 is CASSIGQVNTEAFF. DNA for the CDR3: TGTGCCAGCAGTATAGGACAGGTGAACACTGAAGCTTTCTTT.

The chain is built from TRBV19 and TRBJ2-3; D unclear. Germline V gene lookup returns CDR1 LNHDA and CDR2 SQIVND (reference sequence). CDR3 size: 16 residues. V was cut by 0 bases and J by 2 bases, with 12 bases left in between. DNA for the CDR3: TGTGCCAGTAGTATAGAGACAATGACCTTCACAGATACGCAGTATTTT. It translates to CASSIETMTFTDTQYF.

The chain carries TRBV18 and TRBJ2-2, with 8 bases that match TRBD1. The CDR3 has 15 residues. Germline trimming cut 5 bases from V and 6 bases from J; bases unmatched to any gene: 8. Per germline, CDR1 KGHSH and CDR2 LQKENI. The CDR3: CASSTGDRGAGELFF. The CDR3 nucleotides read TGTGCCAGCTCAACCGGAGACAGGGGTGCCGGGGAGCTGTTTTTT.

The CDR3, as DNA: TGTGCCAGCAGCTTAACGGCTCTCTCTGGAAACACCATATATTTT. It specifies CASSLTALSGNTIYF. The rearrangement joins TRBV7-3 to TRBJ1-3, with D hard to call. V was pared by 0 bases and J by 0 bases, with 6 bases between. The CDR3 contains 15 residues. Germline V CDR1 and CDR2: SGHTA, FQGTGA. The variable domain in full, with the rest retrieved from reference TRBV7-3 and TRBJ1-3, is GAGVSQTPSNKVTEKGKYVELRCDPISGHTALYWYRQSLGQGPEFLIYFQGTGAADDSGLPNDRFFAVRPEGSVSTLKIQRTERGDSAVYLCASSLTALSGNTIYFGEGSWLTVV.